The 24 T cell receptor beta chains in this list originate from one sample, sequenced in a study of blood T cells in healthy people across ages. The authors ran a second PCR of 7 to 11 cycles using a sample-barcoded 5' primer and a J-beta primer mix. TCRdb used MiXCR to reprocess the 5' RACE reads, holding one entry per CDR3 protein. The data hold approximately 900,000 distinct CDR3 sequences, with about 29% observed a single time. These sequences were also reported in another study, on T cells of mothers and their children.

Sequencing input: blood. The source of these receptors is a woman aged 40 to 49 in good health.

The V gene is TRBV20-1, the J gene TRBJ2-1; D possibly matches TRBD1 or TRBD2 (6 bases each). Germline CDR1 and CDR2: DFQATT and SNEGSKA (reference sequence). The ends were cut back, 2 bases at V and 4 bases at J, with 15 bases in the middle. The CDR3 is 15 amino acids. CDR3 residues: CSARTGARSYNEQFF. The CDR3, as DNA: TGCAGTGCTAGAACGGGGGCGAGGTCTTACAATGAGCAGTTCTTC.

The J gene is TRBJ2-3, the V gene TRBV7-6, with 11 nucleotides matching TRBD2. The CDR3 covers 17 residues. CDR1 is SGHVS, CDR2 FNYEAQ, per germline. The V segment lost 5 bases and the J segment 0 bases; nucleotides outside the gene matches: 7. CDR3 sequence reads: CASSPLAGGTSTDTQYF. The CDR3 DNA follows: TGTGCCAGCAGCCCCCTAGCGGGAGGCACTAGCACAGATACGCAGTATTTT.

J is TRBJ1-2 and V is TRBV5-4, with D possibly being TRBD1 (6 bases). Trimming took 6 bases from V and 6 from J, leaving 18 bases between them. The germline V gene has CDR1 SGHNT and CDR2 YYREEE (reference sequence). CDR3 length: 14 residues. CDR3 region: CASTLQGLVDGYTF. In nucleotides, the CDR3 is TGTGCCAGCACCCTACAGGGACTGGTAGATGGCTACACCTTC.

V is TRBV19 and J is TRBJ1-4; no reliable D call. The V and J ends lost 3 bases and 9 bases respectively, with 14 bases between them. The V gene's germline CDR1 is LNHDA and CDR2 SQIVND (reference sequence). The CDR3 covers 14 residues. This CDR3 reads CASSMNFSLQKLFF. CDR3 DNA sequence: TGTGCCAGTAGTATGAACTTTTCGCTCCAAAAACTGTTTTTT.

The chain links TRBV7-6 to TRBJ2-4; D call uncertain. Gene TRBJ2-7 matches the end of the DNA better, so the J call may be wrong. The CDR3 sequence is 13 residues long. Germline loops: CDR1 SGHVS, CDR2 FNYEAQ. CDR3 region: CASSLGAVREQYF. Here the CDR3 DNA reads TGTGCCAGCAGCTTAGGGGCAGTCCGCGAGCAGTACTTC.

This sequence joins TRBV2 and TRBJ2-3, with D possibly being TRBD1 (6 bases). This CDR3 has 17 residues. Germline CDR1 reads SNHLY; CDR2 reads FYNNEI. The germline V and J ends were trimmed by 2 bases and 3 bases, with 18 bases remaining between them. CDR3 region: CASSEFASGQNTDTQYF. The CDR3 coding sequence is TGTGCCAGCAGTGAATTCGCGTCGGGACAAAATACAGATACGCAGTATTTT.

The chain has TRBV28 and TRBJ2-3; 8 nucleotides line up with TRBD2. CDR1 is MDHEN and CDR2 is SYDVKM in the germline V gene. V lost 10 bases and J lost 5; bases outside the gene matches: 17. This CDR3 has 16 amino acids. CDR3 region: CATVEERAGGRDTQYF. CDR3 in DNA: TGTGCCACCGTCGAGGAAAGGGCGGGGGGCAGAGATACGCAGTATTTT.

The V gene is TRBV6-5, the J gene TRBJ1-2; 9 positions agree with TRBD1. Germline assignment: CDR1 MNHEY and CDR2 SVGAGI. The CDR3 is 15 residues long. The trim removed 2 bases at V and 4 bases at J, leaving 5 bases unmatched. The CDR3 region is CASSYARQGGYGYTF. CDR3 bases: TGTGCCAGCAGTTACGCCCGACAGGGGGGCTATGGCTACACCTTC.

The chain has TRBV7-3 and TRBJ2-1; 12 bases line up with TRBD2. V trimming: 5 bases; J trimming: 9 bases; junction bases outside the gene matches: 11. The CDR3 consists of 16 residues. Germline CDR1 and CDR2: SGHTA and FQGTGA. The DNA of the CDR3 is TGTGCCAGCAGCCACCGCGGGCTAGCGGGGGGGCGTGAGCAGTTCTTC. Translating it yields CASSHRGLAGGREQFF.

This clonotype was detected only once. This chain connects TRBV29-1 to TRBJ1-4; 7 nucleotides match TRBD1. The CDR3 length is 13 residues. V was clipped by 5 bases and J by 3 bases; unmatched bases: 3. The germline gives CDR1 SQVTM, CDR2 ANQGSEA. In DNA, the CDR3 is TGCAGCGTTCCACAGGGGTCTAATGAAAAACTGTTTTTT. Translating gives CSVPQGSNEKLFF.

The genes are TRBV27 and TRBJ2-5; D call uncertain. Germline values: CDR1 MNHEY, CDR2 SMNVEV (reference sequence). Trimming pared 5 bases from V and 7 bases from J, leaving 14 bases between. The CDR3 length is 13 residues. DNA of the CDR3: TGTGCCAGCAGTCCCCGCGACCAGGCGACCCAGTACTTC. As protein: CASSPRDQATQYF.

Remarks on this clonotype: A read error may be the cause here, since a much bigger clone is one base away. The chain employs TRBV4-1 and TRBJ2-1; TRBD2 aligns across 8 bases. This CDR3 has 15 residues. J lost 9 bases, V lost 4 bases, and 11 bases had no gene match. Germline assignment: CDR1 MGHRA and CDR2 YSYEKL. CDR3 sequence (DNA): TGCGCCAGCAGCCCCGGGGGGGGTATGGCCAGTGAGCAGTTCTTC. Translated, it gives CASSPGGGMASEQFF.

This clonotype showed up many times. The V and J genes are TRBV12-3 or TRBV12-4 and TRBJ2-7; tentatively, D is TRBD2 (6 bases). Trimming took 5 bases from V and 3 from J, leaving 11 bases between them. There are 13 residues in the CDR3. The CDR3 DNA reads TGTGCCAGCAGTACGGGGGTGAGCTACGAGCAGTACTTC. Translating gives CASSTGVSYEQYF.

This clonotype was counted between two and nine times. The chain carries TRBV5-1 and TRBJ2-3; a weak D match, TRBD2 (5 bases). V dropped 7 bases and J dropped 0 bases, with 15 bases sitting between them. Germline assignment: CDR1 SGHRS and CDR2 YFSETQ. This CDR3 region has 15 residues. The CDR3 DNA reads TGCGCCAGCGGGATGGACGGGATTAGCACAGATACGCAGTATTTT. It yields the protein CASGMDGISTDTQYF.

Worth noting for this clonotype: Being one base from a much bigger clone, this may be a read error. The genes are TRBV9 and TRBJ2-7; D unclear. CDR1 is SGDLS, CDR2 YYNGEE, per germline. The CDR3 runs to 13 residues. Trimming cost V 7 bases and J 0 bases, with 11 bases left between them. Written as DNA, the CDR3 is TGTGCCAGCGGCGACCCCGGCTCCTACGAGCAGTACTTC. Its protein is CASGDPGSYEQYF. Together with reference TRBV9 and TRBJ2-7, the CDR3 gives the full variable domain: DSGVTQTPKHLITATGQRVTLRCSPRSGDLSVYWYQQSLDQGLQFLIQYYNGEERAKGNILERFSAQQFPDLHSELNLSSLELGDSALYFCASGDPGSYEQYFGPGTRLTVT.

This clonotype was counted between two and nine times. The V call is TRBV28, the J call TRBJ1-6; unclear D gene. Germline CDR1 and CDR2: MDHEN and SYDVKM. Trimming stripped 7 bases from V and 10 bases from J, with 11 bases between. The CDR3 length is 12 residues. In nucleotides, the CDR3 is TGTGCCAGCAAACTGACGATGTCACCCCTCCACTTT. Amino acid sequence: CASKLTMSPLHF.

The rearrangement links TRBV19 to TRBJ2-4, with D tentatively TRBD2 (6 bases). V was cut by 1 base and J by 1 base, with 11 bases left in between. The CDR3 runs 16 residues. Germline CDR1 LNHDA, CDR2 SQIVND (reference sequence). CDR3 in amino acids: CASSIVGGAAKNIQYF. In nucleotides, the CDR3 is TGTGCCAGTAGTATAGTTGGCGGGGCGGCCAAAAACATTCAGTACTTC.

This clonotype was seen just once. This may be a read error, as it is one base from a much larger clone. The chain is built from TRBV7-2 and TRBJ2-4; perhaps TRBD2 as D (7 bases). The germline CDR1 and CDR2 sequences are SGHTA and FQGNSA. Trimming stripped 6 bases from V and 6 bases from J, with 18 bases between. The CDR3 totals 15 residues. The CDR3 DNA follows: TGTGCCAGCAGTGGGGGGGGCAACTACGTAAACATTCAGTACTTC. Amino acids: CASSGGGNYVNIQYF.

The J gene is TRBJ1-6, the V gene TRBV27; the match to TRBD1 covers 10 bases. From germline, CDR1 is MNHEY and CDR2 SMNVEV (reference sequence). This CDR3 region has 16 residues. V lost 3 bases, J lost 11 bases, and 10 bases stayed unmatched. CDR3 nucleotide sequence: TGTGCCAGCAGTTTGTCCTGGGACAGGGGTTTCCCACCCCTCCACTTT. Encoded protein: CASSLSWDRGFPPLHF.

This clonotype was recorded a few times. The chain couples TRBV5-1 to TRBJ2-2; D may be TRBD1 or TRBD2 (5 bases each). Trimming pared 6 bases from V and 4 bases from J, leaving 13 bases between. Germline V CDR1 and CDR2: SGHRS, YFSETQ. This CDR3 region has 14 residues. CDR3 bases: TGCGCCAGCAACCCTGGGGGTGCCACCGGGGAGCTGTTTTTT. It codes for CASNPGGATGELFF.

This clonotype has only a few counts. The chain uses TRBV20-1 and TRBJ2-3; 7 bases match TRBD2. The CDR3 has 15 amino acids. Germline V gives CDR1 DFQATT, CDR2 SNEGSKA (reference sequence). V lost 5 bases, J lost 2 bases, and 10 bases stayed unmatched. This CDR3 reads CSAPIASGNTDTQYF. In DNA, the CDR3 is TGCAGTGCTCCGATCGCTAGCGGAAACACAGATACGCAGTATTTT.

This clonotype occurred a few times. The V gene is TRBV20-1, the J gene TRBJ1-5; 8 bases agree with TRBD1. Germline-derived CDR1 and CDR2 are DFQATT and SNEGSKA (reference sequence). This CDR3 has 14 residues. V trimming: 6 bases; J trimming: 5 bases; junction bases outside the gene matches: 9. The CDR3 nucleotides read TGCAGTGCCCTTCCCGGACAGGGTCATCAGCCCCAGCATTTT. This gives the protein CSALPGQGHQPQHF.

This clonotype was observed a single time. The chain recombines TRBV14 with TRBJ2-3; 8 bases are a match to TRBD2. Germline CDR1 is SGHDN and CDR2 is FVKESK. The length of the CDR3 is 19 residues. Germline trimming cut 6 bases from V and 0 bases from J; bases unmatched to any gene: 17. The CDR3 bases are TGTGCCAGCAGTTTCCGGCGAGCGGGAGTTGGGCTTAGCACAGATACGCAGTATTTT. Translation gives CASSFRRAGVGLSTDTQYF.

Comments on this clonotype: A read error is possible here, since a much larger clone lies one base away. This chain joins TRBV7-8 and TRBJ2-7, with TRBD1 identical over 10 bases. V shed 4 bases, J shed 1 base, and the junction held 4 bases outside the gene matches. The germline CDR1 and CDR2 sequences are SGHVS and FQNEAQ. CDR3 length: 15 residues. CDR3 amino acids: CASSYGTGESYEQYF. The CDR3 DNA is TGTGCCAGCAGCTACGGGACAGGGGAGTCCTACGAGCAGTACTTC. Complete variable domain (other parts from reference TRBV7-8 and TRBJ2-7): GAGVSQSPRYKVAKRGQDVALRCDPISGHVSLFWYQQALGQGPEFLTYFQNEAQLDKSGLPSDRFFAERPEGSVSTLKIQRTQQEDSAVYLCASSYGTGESYEQYFGPGTRLTVT.